One sample yielded the 9 T cell receptor beta chains listed below, sequenced in a study of cytotoxic CD8 clonotypes in ibrutinib-treated CLL. Some clones are missing from TCRdb's copy, which holds only in-frame ones; the method was immunoSEQ multiplex PCR. This table has around 200,000 clones, about three quarters appearing once. The source material was PBMCs, sampled after 12 months of ibrutinib treatment. The receptors originated from a human donor with chronic lymphocytic leukemia.

The chain uses TRBV6-5 and TRBJ2-3, with 9 nucleotides matching TRBD2. The length of the CDR3 is 14 residues. V was pared by 5 bases and J by 3 bases, with 3 bases of the junction left unmatched. The germline V gene encodes CDR1 MNHEY and CDR2 SVGAGI. The CDR3 is CASSTSGGTDTQYF. CDR3 in DNA: TGTGCCAGCAGTACGAGCGGGGGGACAGATACGCAGTATTTT.

The rearrangement joins TRBV2 to TRBJ1-5; D is perhaps TRBD1 (5 bases). Per the germline V gene, CDR1 is SNHLY and CDR2 is FYNNEI. The CDR3 covers 14 residues. V lost 3 bases to trimming and J lost 1 base, with 7 bases between them. The CDR3 nucleotides read TGTGCCAGCAGTGATGGGGCAAGCAATCAGCCCCAGCATTTT. Its translation is CASSDGASNQPQHF.

This CDR3 is CASRPRGGPTGELFF. The CDR3 bases are TGTGCCAGTAGGCCTCGGGGCGGGCCTACCGGGGAGCTGTTTTTT. The chain employs TRBV19 and TRBJ2-2; either TRBD1 or TRBD2 may supply D (5 bases each). The CDR3 sequence is 15 residues long. V gave up 6 bases and J gave up 5 bases, with 16 bases separating them. Germline lookup yields CDR1 LNHDA and CDR2 SQIVND (reference sequence).

The gene calls are TRBV7-2 and TRBJ2-7; no definite D call. The CDR3 has 12 residues. Per the germline V gene, CDR1 is SGHTA and CDR2 is FQGNSA. Trimming stripped 1 base from V and 4 bases from J, with 5 bases between. DNA of the CDR3: TGTGCCAGCAGCTTAGACCATTACGAGCAGTACTTC. Amino acid sequence: CASSLDHYEQYF.

Comment on this clone: The sample holds other DNA sequences that translate to the same CDR3. The gene calls are TRBV27 and TRBJ1-1, with no clear D. This CDR3 is built from 13 residues. Germline CDR1 reads MNHEY; CDR2 reads SMNVEV (reference sequence). V was trimmed by 5 bases and J by 1 base, leaving 8 bases between them. Here the CDR3 DNA reads TGTGCCAGCAGTCTGAGAGAGAACACTGAAGCTTTCTTT. Amino acid sequence: CASSLRENTEAFF.

CDR3 loop: CASSLNNEQFF. The CDR3 region has the DNA TGTGCCAGCAGCCTGAATAATGAGCAGTTCTTC. The V and J genes are TRBV9 and TRBJ2-1; unclear D gene. This CDR3 contains 11 residues. V gave up 4 bases and J gave up 7 bases, with 6 bases separating them. Germline assignment: CDR1 SGDLS and CDR2 YYNGEE.

The chain couples TRBV9 to TRBJ2-7, with 7 nucleotides matching TRBD2. Unmatched junction bases numbered 5, after V lost 2 bases and J lost 0 bases. The length of the CDR3 is 15 residues. Germline CDR1 is SGDLS and CDR2 is YYNGEE. The CDR3 loop reads CASSVAGDISYEQYF. The CDR3 bases are TGTGCCAGCAGCGTTGCGGGAGACATCTCCTACGAGCAGTACTTC.

In its sample, this clone was seen a few times. This chain connects TRBV30 to TRBJ1-1, with D unresolved. CDR1 GTSNPN and CDR2 SVGIG come from the germline V gene (reference sequence). CDR3 length: 15 residues. Trimming cost V 0 bases and J 0 bases, with 11 bases left between them. CDR3 bases: TGTGCCTGGAGTGTACCCCGGGGAGTGAACACTGAAGCTTTCTTT. It is translated as CAWSVPRGVNTEAFF. The variable domain in full, completed from reference TRBV30 and TRBJ1-1, reads SQTIHQWPATLVQPVGSPLSLECTVEGTSNPNLYWYRQAAGRGLQLLFYSVGIGQISSEVPQNLSASRPQDRQFILSSKKLLLSDSGFYLCAWSVPRGVNTEAFFGQGTRLTVV.

This clone was observed a few times. This chain links TRBV6-6 with TRBJ1-4; D is perhaps TRBD1 (5 bases). V was trimmed by 2 bases and J by 8 bases, leaving 12 bases between them. The CDR3 is made up of 14 amino acids. Germline CDR1 reads MNHNY; CDR2 reads SVGAGI (reference sequence). The CDR3 DNA reads as TGTGCCAGCAGTTACGGCAGGGAGAGGGAAAAACTGTTTTTT. Its protein product is CASSYGREREKLFF.